Below are 5 T cell receptor beta chains sequenced from a single sample in a study of identical twins. In TCRdb, the 5' RACE reads were re-called with MiXCR into one record per CDR3 protein. The table shows roughly 700,000 distinct CDR3 sequences, with over 8.5% occurring only once. The same data also went into a second study, on yellow fever vaccine responses in identical twins.

Sequenced input: PBMCs. The source of these receptors is a woman aged 18-30 years in good health.

The V and J genes are TRBV7-2 and TRBJ2-3; weak D call: TRBD1 (7 bases). V gave up 7 bases and J gave up 2 bases, with 13 bases separating them. The CDR3 runs 14 residues. From germline, CDR1 is SGHTA and CDR2 FQGNSA. DNA of the CDR3: TGTGCCAGCACCCGCAGGGGGGCCACAGATACGCAGTATTTT. It translates to CASTRRGATDTQYF.

This clonotype was recorded many times. CDR3 bases: TGCAGCGTGGACTTAGCGGGAGCTTTGGACAATGAGCAGTTCTTC. Encoded protein: CSVDLAGALDNEQFF. The gene calls are TRBV29-1 and TRBJ2-1; 9 bases map to TRBD2. Trimming took 6 bases from V and 5 from J; bases not matched to a gene: 11. Germline assignment: CDR1 SQVTM and CDR2 ANQGSEA. This CDR3 is 15 amino acids long.

This chain links TRBV5-1 with TRBJ2-7; TRBD1 might be the D (6 bases). The CDR3 has 13 amino acids. The germline V gene encodes CDR1 SGHRS and CDR2 YFSETQ. The ends were cut back, 5 bases at V and 4 bases at J, with 13 bases in the middle. The CDR3 DNA sequence: TGCGCCAGCAGACTGTTACAGGGTTACGAGCAGTACTTC. Translating gives CASRLLQGYEQYF. Supplemented by reference TRBV5-1 and TRBJ2-7, the full variable domain reads KAGVTQTPRYLIKTRGQQVTLSCSPISGHRSVSWYQQTPGQGLQFLFEYFSETQRNKGNFPGRFSGRQFSNSRSEMNVSTLELGDSALYLCASRLLQGYEQYFGPGTRLTVT.

This clonotype was seen ten or more times. This chain joins TRBV12-3 or TRBV12-4 and TRBJ2-4, with 9 bases aligning to TRBD2. V lost 8 bases, J lost 8 bases, and 7 bases stayed unmatched. The CDR3 spans 13 residues. The CDR3, as DNA: TGTGCCAGCCGGGGCGAGCGGGAGGACATTCAGTACTTC. This encodes CASRGEREDIQYF.

This clonotype was recorded a few times. The chain has TRBV7-9 and TRBJ2-7; TRBD2 agrees at 8 bases. V was clipped by 3 bases and J by 1 base; unmatched bases: 5. The CDR3 has 15 amino acids. Germline CDR1 and CDR2: SEHNR and FQNEAQ (reference sequence). CDR3 sequence: CASSLIGGGSYEQYF. The CDR3 DNA sequence: TGTGCCAGCAGCTTGATCGGCGGGGGGTCCTACGAGCAGTACTTC.